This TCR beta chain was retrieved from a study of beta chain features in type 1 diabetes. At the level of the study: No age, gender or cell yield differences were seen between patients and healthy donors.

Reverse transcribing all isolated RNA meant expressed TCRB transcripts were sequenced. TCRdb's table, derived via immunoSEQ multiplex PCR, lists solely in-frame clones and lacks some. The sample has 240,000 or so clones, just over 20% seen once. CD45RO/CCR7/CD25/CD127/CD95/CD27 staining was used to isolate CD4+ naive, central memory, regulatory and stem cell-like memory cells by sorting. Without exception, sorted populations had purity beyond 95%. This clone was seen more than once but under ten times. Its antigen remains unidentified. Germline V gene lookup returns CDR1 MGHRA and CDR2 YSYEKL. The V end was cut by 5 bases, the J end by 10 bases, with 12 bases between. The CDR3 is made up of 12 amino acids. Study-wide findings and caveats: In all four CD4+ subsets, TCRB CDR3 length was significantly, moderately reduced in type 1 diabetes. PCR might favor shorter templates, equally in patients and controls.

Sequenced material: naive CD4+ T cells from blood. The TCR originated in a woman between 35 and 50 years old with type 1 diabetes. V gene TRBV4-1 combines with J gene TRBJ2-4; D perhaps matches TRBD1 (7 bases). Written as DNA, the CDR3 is TGCGCCAGCAGCGCCAGGGGGAGGATTCAGTACTTC. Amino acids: CASSARGRIQYF.